The T cell receptor (beta chain) described here comes from a study of T cell responses to AZD1222 COVID-19 vaccine. As regards this clone: The antigen is unknown.

Study-wide results and caveats: The CD4 TCRs associated with vaccination extended across spike and predominated at 160-218 and 743-854.

The CDR3 runs 15 residues. CDR1 SGHTA and CDR2 FQGTGA come from the germline V gene. Trimming cost V 5 bases and J 2 bases; bases outside gene matches: 3. Produced via immunoSEQ multiplex PCR; TCRdb's table is partial and in-frame only. The table lists roughly 70,000 clones, around 86% of them singletons. The chain joins TRBV7-3 to TRBJ2-2; 9 nucleotides align to TRBD1. Sequences were derived from peripheral blood, sampled on day 0 of AZD1222 vaccination. This receptor was taken from an adult in good health. CDR3 coding DNA: TGTGCCAGCAGCCAACAGGGGGCTAACACCGGGGAGCTGTTTTTT. This codes for CASSQQGANTGELFF.